This section outlines one TCR beta chain sequence together with its context. Primed by a sample-barcoded 5' primer and a J-beta primer mix, a second PCR proceeded for about 7 to 11 cycles. One entry per CDR3 protein results from TCRdb running MiXCR on the 5' RACE reads. The repertoire includes about 930,000 distinct CDR3 sequences, approximately 32% of them detected once, and about a tenth sits in the top ten. The record originates from a study of blood T cells in healthy people across ages. Germline V CDR1 and CDR2: SGHRS, YFSETQ. CDR3 length: 14 residues. The germline V and J ends were trimmed by 1 base and 5 bases, with 7 bases remaining between them. These records were also assigned to another study, of T cells of mothers and their children. That source adds: The second PCR used the M1S primer, and this primer added sample barcodes and 2-4 random nucleotides.

The V and J genes are TRBV5-1 and TRBJ1-6; D gene uncertain. The sequenced material came from blood. The TCR sequence derives from a middle-aged woman in good health. CDR3: CASSLLSDNSPLHF. The CDR3 nucleotides are TGCGCCAGCAGCTTGTTATCCGATAATTCACCCCTCCACTTT.